This T cell receptor (beta chain) was recovered during a study of T cell clones after liver transplantation. In the study overall: TCRbeta sequencing after a pre-transplant mixed lymphocyte reaction identified graft-donor-reactive clones, later tracked in post-transplant blood.

Germline trimming cut 5 bases from V and 0 bases from J; bases unmatched to any gene: 4. The CDR3 totals 15 residues. The germline V gene has CDR1 MNHEY and CDR2 SMNVEV (reference sequence). The table came from immunoSEQ multiplex PCR; TCRdb's copy has only in-frame clones and leaves some out. The sample carries more than 5,000 clones, about 80% recorded once. Source: CD8+ T cells from blood, taken 24 months after liver transplant. This receptor was identified in a human patient who received a liver transplant. Some T cells may have come from the graft donor. The rearrangement joins TRBV27 to TRBJ1-5; 7 nucleotides line up with TRBD1. For the CDR3, the DNA is TGTGCCAGCAGTCCCGGGACAGATAGCAATCAGCCCCAGCATTTT. Protein sequence: CASSPGTDSNQPQHF.